What follows are 24 T cell receptor beta chains derived from one specimen sequenced in a study of post-analysis software for immune sequencing data. The antigens for these receptors are not known. The library was made from cDNA and included unique molecular identifiers. TCRdb recomputed calls from the PCR reads with MiXCR, one row per CDR3 protein. The data show more than 500,000 distinct CDR3 sequences, under 40% seen once. General study findings and limits: When patients were compared with controls, a handful of TRBV segments were more frequent, TRBV5-6, TRBV5-1 and TRBV20-1 among them.

The sequencing sample was made of blood. The receptors were sampled from a girl aged 2-17 years with multiple sclerosis.

The rearrangement uses TRBV20-1 and TRBJ2-2; 12 bases map to TRBD2. This CDR3 contains 14 residues. Germline trimming cut 1 base from V and 8 bases from J; bases unmatched to any gene: 2. CDR1 DFQATT and CDR2 SNEGSKA come from the germline V gene (reference sequence). The CDR3 DNA is TGCAGTGCTAGAGGACTAGCGGGGGTTGGGGAGCTGTTTTTT. Protein: CSARGLAGVGELFF.

The chain couples TRBV24-1 to TRBJ2-3; 7 positions agree with TRBD1. The junction had 8 bases not matched to a gene; V was cut back by 3 bases and J by 3 bases. This CDR3 has 16 residues. The germline CDR1 and CDR2 sequences are KGHDR and SFDVKD. The DNA of the CDR3 is TGTGCCACCAGTGATCCACCCGGGACAGCTACAGATACGCAGTATTTT. Its translation: CATSDPPGTATDTQYF.

This clonotype was picked up a small number of times. The gene calls are TRBV9 and TRBJ2-1; 8 bases are shared with TRBD1. Germline CDR1 SGDLS, CDR2 YYNGEE. The junction had 13 bases not matched to a gene; V was cut back by 0 bases and J by 8 bases. The CDR3 runs to 17 residues. The chain's CDR3 is CASSVAAMGRGRDEQFF. CDR3 coding DNA: TGTGCCAGCAGCGTAGCTGCGATGGGCAGGGGGCGGGATGAGCAGTTCTTC.

The V call is TRBV5-1, the J call TRBJ2-4, with 11 bases fitting TRBD2. The V gene's germline CDR1 is SGHRS and CDR2 YFSETQ. This CDR3 is 14 amino acids long. V gave up 7 bases and J gave up 5 bases; unmatched junction bases: 5. The CDR3 DNA sequence: TGCGCCAGCTCTAGCGGGGGGCAGGAAAACATTCAGTACTTC. This gives the protein CASSSGGQENIQYF.

Notes on this clonotype: One end of the junction does not line up with germline, which may come from a read error. V gene TRBV28 combines with J gene TRBJ2-7; possible D gene TRBD1, 6 bases. Germline lookup yields CDR1 MDHEN and CDR2 SYDVKM. The CDR3 contains 16 residues. The CDR3 sequence: CVSSTTNRVSPYEQYF. The CDR3 DNA sequence: TGTGTCAGCAGCACTACGAACAGGGTTTCACCCTACGAGCAGTACTTC.

This chain uses TRBV12-3 or TRBV12-4 with TRBJ2-3, with no clear D. V was clipped by 2 bases and J by 0 bases, with 9 bases between them. The CDR3 spans 15 residues. The CDR3 nucleotides are TGTGCCAGCAGTTTAAGGCACCTGAGCACAGATACGCAGTATTTT. This sequence encodes CASSLRHLSTDTQYF.

This clonotype was detected many times. The gene calls are TRBV10-3 and TRBJ2-3; 8 positions agree with TRBD2. The CDR3 runs to 13 residues. V gave up 6 bases and J gave up 1 base; unmatched junction bases: 0. CDR1 and CDR2 (germline): ENHRY, SYGVKD. The CDR3 loop is CAIRTSGTDTQYF. The CDR3 region has the DNA TGTGCCATCAGGACTAGCGGCACAGATACGCAGTATTTT.

This clonotype has only a few counts. The chain links TRBV11-2 to TRBJ1-4; D remains ambiguous. Germline V gene sequence: CDR1 SGHAT, CDR2 FQNNGV. This CDR3 spans 14 amino acids. Deletions cut 2 bases from V and 2 bases from J, with 6 bases between. The CDR3 loop reads CASSLPWTNEKLFF. DNA for the CDR3: TGTGCCAGCAGCTTACCATGGACTAATGAAAAACTGTTTTTT.

This clonotype has at least ten counts. The chain employs TRBV7-2 and TRBJ2-1; 8 nucleotides match TRBD1. The CDR3 contains 13 residues. Germline V gene data show CDR1 as SGHTA and CDR2 as FQGNSA. V gave up 5 bases and J gave up 3 bases; unmatched junction bases: 0. In nucleotides, the CDR3 is TGTGCCAGCAGCGGACAGGGCTACAATGAGCAGTTCTTC. Protein sequence: CASSGQGYNEQFF.

This clonotype was seen a handful of times. For the CDR3, the DNA is TGTGCCAGCAGCCAACCCAGAGGATCCTTTACAGATACGCAGTATTTT. This translates into CASSQPRGSFTDTQYF. V gene TRBV7-2 combines with J gene TRBJ2-3, with D hard to call. The CDR3 loop spans 16 amino acids. The germline V gene encodes CDR1 SGHTA and CDR2 FQGNSA. The ends were cut back, 5 bases at V and 3 bases at J, with 18 bases in the middle.

The genes are TRBV28 and TRBJ2-5, with TRBD1 as a possible D gene (5 bases). The CDR3 consists of 13 residues. Trimming took off 6 bases at V and 5 bases at J, with 13 bases between the two ends. From germline, CDR1 is MDHEN and CDR2 SYDVKM. CDR3 region: CASRLLGRETQYF. The CDR3 DNA reads as TGTGCCAGCAGGTTGTTGGGGCGGGAGACCCAGTACTTC.

This clonotype was observed a handful of times. The V gene is TRBV5-1, the J gene TRBJ2-1, with TRBD2 as a possible D gene (6 bases). The CDR3 is 14 amino acids. Germline CDR1 SGHRS, CDR2 YFSETQ. Trimming removed 2 bases at V and 5 bases at J, with 11 bases between. This CDR3 is CASSFGLSHNEQFF. The CDR3, as DNA: TGCGCCAGCAGCTTCGGACTAAGTCACAATGAGCAGTTCTTC. Supplemented by reference TRBV5-1 and TRBJ2-1, the full variable domain reads KAGVTQTPRYLIKTRGQQVTLSCSPISGHRSVSWYQQTPGQGLQFLFEYFSETQRNKGNFPGRFSGRQFSNSRSEMNVSTLELGDSALYLCASSFGLSHNEQFFGPGTRLTVL.

V and J are TRBV11-2 and TRBJ2-5; D may match TRBD1 or TRBD2 (6 bases each). The CDR3 length is 15 residues. Germline V lookup: CDR1 SGHAT, CDR2 FQNNGV. Trimming took off 2 bases at V and 4 bases at J, with 14 bases between the two ends. CDR3 nucleotide sequence: TGTGCCAGCAGCTTAATACTAGCCAGGGGAGAGACCCAGTACTTC. Translated, it gives CASSLILARGETQYF.

This clonotype turned up a few times. The rearrangement joins TRBV5-1 to TRBJ1-1; D unresolved. Trimming cost V 0 bases and J 5 bases, with 14 bases left between them. Germline V gene data show CDR1 as SGHRS and CDR2 as YFSETQ. The CDR3 extends over 15 amino acids. The CDR3 bases are TGCGCCAGCAGCTTGGCCGCAGGAGCGAGGACTGAAGCTTTCTTT. It is translated as CASSLAAGARTEAFF.

V is TRBV3-1 and J is TRBJ2-1; D is perhaps TRBD1 (5 bases). Per the germline V gene, CDR1 is LGHDT and CDR2 is YNNKEL (reference sequence). The CDR3 is 14 residues long. Trimming removed 4 bases at V and 6 bases at J, with 13 bases between. CDR3 sequence: CASSLQGPANEQFF. The CDR3 DNA reads TGTGCCAGCAGCCTTCAGGGTCCAGCCAATGAGCAGTTCTTC.

V and J are TRBV5-1 and TRBJ2-1; the D gene is possibly TRBD2 (7 bases). The V gene lost 4 bases and the J gene lost 12 bases, with 11 bases spanning the gap. The CDR3 totals 11 residues. The germline V gene encodes CDR1 SGHRS and CDR2 YFSETQ. CDR3 residues: CASSGGAWQFF. In DNA form, the CDR3 reads TGCGCCAGCAGCGGGGGGGCGTGGCAGTTCTTC.

This chain links TRBV12-3 or TRBV12-4 with TRBJ1-5; D not certain. This CDR3 has 10 residues. V was shortened by 8 bases and J by 7 bases, with 6 bases between the two germline ends. CDR3 bases: TGTGCCAGCGGCACACAGCCCCAGCATTTT. Translated, it gives CASGTQPQHF.

Remarks on this clonotype: Mismatch with germline at one junction end may stem from a read error. The chain combines TRBV6-5 with TRBJ2-5; D perhaps matches TRBD2 (6 bases). The CDR3 is 16 amino acids. The V gene's germline CDR1 is MNHEY and CDR2 SVGAGI. Here the CDR3 DNA reads TGTGCCGGCAGCCCCCCGGCGGGGATTTACCAAGAGACCCAGTACTTC. It translates to CAGSPPAGIYQETQYF.

The gene calls are TRBV5-1 and TRBJ2-5; D possibly corresponds to TRBD1 (6 bases). CDR3 size: 14 residues. The germline V gene has CDR1 SGHRS and CDR2 YFSETQ. The V end lost 6 bases, the J end lost 0 bases, and 12 bases lay between the germline ends. The CDR3 is CASTATGYQETQYF. The CDR3, as DNA: TGCGCCAGCACAGCGACAGGCTACCAAGAGACCCAGTACTTC. Full variable domain (remainder filled in from reference TRBV5-1 and TRBJ2-5): KAGVTQTPRYLIKTRGQQVTLSCSPISGHRSVSWYQQTPGQGLQFLFEYFSETQRNKGNFPGRFSGRQFSNSRSEMNVSTLELGDSALYLCASTATGYQETQYFGPGTRLLVL.

The sample holds a few counts of this clonotype. The V and J genes are TRBV27 and TRBJ1-5, with 7 bases lining up with TRBD1. CDR1 and CDR2 (germline): MNHEY, SMNVEV (reference sequence). J was trimmed by 6 bases and V by 7 bases; bases with no gene match: 6. The CDR3 loop spans 13 amino acids. The CDR3 DNA reads as TGTGCCAGCAATGACAGGGAGGGTCAGCCCCAGCATTTT. This sequence encodes CASNDREGQPQHF.

The chain is built from TRBV25-1 and TRBJ1-1, with D possibly TRBD1 on 5 matching bases. V lost 6 bases and J 11 bases, leaving 22 bases between the germline ends. Germline V gene sequence: CDR1 MGHDK, CDR2 SYGVNS. CDR3 length: 14 amino acids. The CDR3 DNA reads TGTGCCAGCAGGGAAGAGGGACCGAACCTGGGGGCTTTCTTT. The encoded protein is CASREEGPNLGAFF.

The CDR3 coding sequence is TGTGCCAGCAGCCCCCGTCCGCGATCAGATACGCAGTATTTT. Amino acid sequence: CASSPRPRSDTQYF. The chain combines TRBV11-2 with TRBJ2-3; no definite D call. This CDR3 is built from 14 residues. V shed 5 bases and J shed 4 bases, with 13 bases lying between them. The V gene's germline CDR1 is SGHAT and CDR2 FQNNGV.

This clonotype was counted only a few times. The rearrangement uses TRBV20-1 and TRBJ2-3; 11 bases line up with TRBD2. Trimming took 5 bases from V and 4 from J; bases not matched to a gene: 8. Per germline, CDR1 DFQATT and CDR2 SNEGSKA (reference sequence). The CDR3 totals 15 residues. The CDR3, as DNA: TGCAGTGCTGTCCGACTAGCGGGGCGATCAGATACGCAGTATTTT. Translated, it gives CSAVRLAGRSDTQYF.

This clonotype was found once. This rearrangement joins TRBV5-1 to TRBJ2-5; 10 bases align to TRBD2. Judging by the DNA end, TRBJ2-4 fits better; the J call may be wrong. This CDR3 has 15 amino acids. The germline V gene encodes CDR1 SGHRS and CDR2 YFSETQ. The CDR3 DNA sequence: TGCGCCAGCAGCCCGGGGGAAGCGGGAGGGAACATTCAGTACTTC. It codes for CASSPGEAGGNIQYF.